This T cell receptor beta chain was sequenced in a study of CXCR3-negative and CXCR3-positive naive CD8 T cells. Study as a whole: Total TRB output reached 120 million to 150 million reads, about 1.5 +/- 0.3 million per library.

Looked up from germline, CDR1 is KGHSH and CDR2 is LQKENI. CDR3 length equals 15 residues. Via 5' RACE with UMI labels, TRB cDNA libraries were prepared. Reanalyzing the 5' RACE reads, TCRdb keeps one entry per CDR3 protein, without DNA. The sample table sets out 50,000 to 65,000 distinct CDR3 sequences. Comments on this clonotype: Its specificity is not known.

Study observations and caveats: Hydrophobicity of TRB CDR3s was greater in CXCR3-positive naive cells than in CXCR3-negative naive cells.

Sequenced sample: naive CXCR3+ CD8+ T cells from blood. Subset here: CD45RO-CCR7+CD27+CD95- naive CD8+ T cells expressing CXCR3 (TNR3+). This receptor was taken from a human donor in good health. Some clones in this sample may be carry-over from other donors' samples. The chain is built from TRBV18 and TRBJ1-1; TCRdb reports TRBD1, a call that lacks DNA to check it against. CDR3: CASPPYGGLWTEAFF.